These T cell receptor beta chains were read from a single sample in a study of identical twins. TCRdb fed the 5' RACE reads into MiXCR, producing one record per CDR3 protein. Among roughly 220,000 distinct CDR3 sequences listed, 5.5% to 7.5% were seen once. These same data were also listed under a study on T cells expressing NK-cell markers.

The sample was CD8+ T cells sorted from blood. These receptors were collected from a woman between 18 and 30 years old in good health. Both conserved end residues are part of each CDR3. D genes are given only for firm matches.

j_call d_call v_call cdr3_aa
TRBJ2-2 TRBD2 TRBV12-3/TRBV12-4 CASSSWTSTTGELFF
TRBJ2-7 . TRBV5-5 CASAASYEQYF
TRBJ2-7 . TRBV7-9 CASSPPSGAVTYEQYF
TRBJ1-5 TRBD1 TRBV5-6 CASSDGAGGQPQHF
TRBJ2-1 . TRBV11-2 CASSLAHEQFF
TRBJ1-1 . TRBV7-9 CASTTIDGGTEAFF
TRBJ1-1 . TRBV10-3 CATVGNTEAFF
TRBJ2-7 . TRBV4-1 CASSPLGMYIGYEQYF
TRBJ1-4 . TRBV12-3/TRBV12-4 CASSFGTAEKLFF
TRBJ1-1 . TRBV30 CAWSRLNEAFF
TRBJ1-2 . TRBV5-1 CASKAPNYGYTF
TRBJ2-3 . TRBV20-1 CSARDLEGRGPSTDTQYF
TRBJ2-7 . TRBV7-2 CASSLGSGRTYEQYF
TRBJ2-1 TRBD2 TRBV7-2 CASTRSGSGSDEQFF
TRBJ1-1 . TRBV2 CASIKGVTGSWDTEAFF
TRBJ1-1 . TRBV7-6 CASSRAVNTEAFF
TRBJ1-5 . TRBV19 CASTLIGGVSNQPQHF
TRBJ2-2 . TRBV27 CASSTNQGRRRAGELFF
TRBJ2-3 . TRBV6-1 CASRPGRQGDTQYF
TRBJ2-7 . TRBV12-3/TRBV12-4 CASSFSYGTPEQYF
TRBJ1-5 . TRBV3-1 CASSEKFRNQPQHF
TRBJ1-1 . TRBV20-1 CSAPDANKGTEAFF
TRBJ1-5 TRBD1 TRBV3-1 CASSSGQGWSNQPQHF
TRBJ2-1 TRBD2 TRBV12-3/TRBV12-4 CASTGGNEVEQFF
TRBJ2-1 . TRBV6-9 CASSPDGSSRGPFSSYNEQFF
TRBJ1-1 . TRBV9 CASSAAGTGTEAFF
TRBJ2-2 . TRBV12-3/TRBV12-4 CASSWGPVRGTGELFF
TRBJ2-5 . TRBV21-1 CASIAGPIGRETQYF
TRBJ1-5 . TRBV12-3/TRBV12-4 CASSFLGQPQHF
TRBJ1-2 TRBD1 TRBV7-9 CASSLNRGGYTF
TRBJ1-4 TRBD1 TRBV7-2 CASSRDRGDEKLFF
TRBJ2-7 . TRBV6-2/TRBV6-3 CASSWTSTYEQYF
TRBJ2-7 TRBD1 TRBV7-9 CASSFPRTGTYEQYF
TRBJ2-3 . TRBV7-9 CASSPPGTTTDTQYF
TRBJ2-5 . TRBV9 CASSVWGGGETQYF
TRBJ2-2 . TRBV20-1 CSAGLGVPGELFF
TRBJ1-4 TRBD1 TRBV7-9 CASTLPGQDEKLFF
TRBJ1-6 . TRBV20-1 CSAREGGDGSPLHF
TRBJ2-3 . TRBV12-3/TRBV12-4 CASRGRGTQYF
TRBJ2-7 . TRBV7-9 CASSPNYEQYF
TRBJ1-4 . TRBV2 CASIGFFGKKLFF
TRBJ1-2 . TRBV5-1 CASSLAVRVHNYGYTF
TRBJ2-3 TRBD2 TRBV2 CASSALTSGVITDTQYF
TRBJ1-5 . TRBV27 CASSLNRVNQPQHF
TRBJ2-7 . TRBV9 CASSGGRNEQYF
TRBJ1-4 . TRBV6-1 CASTSTGGGEKLFF
TRBJ2-7 TRBD2 TRBV7-9 CASSSRGSGSHEQYF
TRBJ2-3 . TRBV7-2 CASSLPEGGALSDTQYF
TRBJ2-5 . TRBV29-1 CSTLTRVKVETQYF
TRBJ2-3 . TRBV9 CASTFLPKNYPSTDTQYF
TRBJ2-7 TRBD2 TRBV6-5 CASSYSLAGGRGGEQYF